This is a list of T cell receptor beta chains from one sample in a study of response to subunit inactivated influenza vaccine. Each CDR3 protein gets one entry after TCRdb re-called the RT-PCR reads with MiXCR. The sample contains about 780,000 distinct CDR3 sequences, around a sixth of which appear only once. The sample here was PBMCs from blood, taken approximately 5 days after vaccination. All receptors come from a man in his fifties or sixties who received an inactivated influenza vaccine. Both conserved end residues are part of each CDR3. D genes are given only for firm matches. Where a row states a size, it is once, few, many or the class of an expanded clone; other rows omit it.

CDR3 protein	CDR3 DNA	D gene	clone size	V gene	J gene
CASMQGTRSYEQYF	TGTGCCAGCATGCAGGGGACCCGCTCCTACGAGCAGTACTTC	.	many	TRBV27	TRBJ2-7
CASSAGAGASRSYNEQFF	TGTGCCAGCAGCGCTGGAGCGGGAGCGAGCCGGTCCTACAATGAGCAGTTCTTC	TRBD2	few	TRBV11-1	TRBJ2-1
CASSYDRNQPQHF	TGTGCCAGCAGCTATGACCGAAATCAGCCCCAGCATTTT	.	many	TRBV6-5	TRBJ1-5
CSAQRGEAFF	TGCAGTGCTCAGAGAGGAGAAGCTTTCTTT	.	.	TRBV20-1	TRBJ1-1
CSARAKSGLAAYEQYF	TGCAGTGCTAGAGCAAAATCGGGACTAGCGGCCTACGAGCAGTACTTC	TRBD2	few	TRBV20-1	TRBJ2-7
CASSFRLQPQHF	TGTGCCAGCAGTTTTCGGCTTCAGCCCCAGCATTTT	.	few	TRBV28	TRBJ1-5
CASSEGIISYEQYF	TGTGCCAGCAGCGAAGGCATAATCTCCTACGAGCAGTACTTC	.	.	TRBV7-2	TRBJ2-7
CASSSRMGLRGSYEQYF	TGTGCCAGCAGTTCCCGAATGGGACTCCGGGGGTCGTACGAGCAGTACTTC	.	.	TRBV27	TRBJ2-7
CASSRTGGASRLGGYTF	TGTGCCAGCAGCAGGACAGGGGGCGCGTCTCGCCTGGGCGGCTACACCTTC	TRBD1	.	TRBV12-3/TRBV12-4	TRBJ1-2
CASSQGSLSSYNEQFF	TGTGCCAGCAGCCAAGGGTCCTTAAGCTCCTACAATGAGCAGTTCTTC	.	.	TRBV4-2	TRBJ2-1
CASSYRGGWLQPQHF	TGTGCCAGCAGTTACCGTGGGGGGTGGCTTCAGCCCCAGCATTTT	.	few	TRBV6-5	TRBJ1-5
CSVVRREKGETQYF	TGCAGCGTTGTCAGACGGGAGAAGGGAGAGACCCAGTACTTC	.	many	TRBV29-1	TRBJ2-5
CASSKLSTGCSYEQYF	TGTGCCAGCAGCAAACTCTCGACGGGCTGCTCCTACGAGCAGTACTTC	.	.	TRBV21-1	TRBJ2-7
CSARDLRGPYNEQFF	TGCAGTGCTAGAGATCTAAGAGGTCCCTACAATGAGCAGTTCTTC	.	.	TRBV20-1	TRBJ2-1
CASSLNLGQGDIQETQYF	TGTGCCAGCAGTTTAAACCTGGGGCAGGGCGATATCCAAGAGACCCAGTACTTC	.	few	TRBV28	TRBJ2-5
CSARVDGRSYEQYF	TGCAGTGCTAGAGTGGACGGACGCTCCTACGAGCAGTACTTC	.	.	TRBV20-1	TRBJ2-7
CASTLAGLVNEQFF	TGTGCCAGCACCCTAGCGGGACTGGTCAATGAGCAGTTCTTC	TRBD2	.	TRBV11-2	TRBJ2-1
CSARGGQGVDTF	TGCAGTGCGAGGGGGGGACAGGGGGTCGACACCTTC	TRBD1	few	TRBV20-1	TRBJ1-2
CASSEAGSHTGELFF	TGTGCCAGCAGTGAGGCGGGATCCCACACCGGGGAGCTGTTTTTT	.	few	TRBV6-1	TRBJ2-2
CASSSLETGELFF	TGTGCCAGCAGCTCCCTTGAAACCGGGGAGCTGTTTTTT	.	few	TRBV7-7	TRBJ2-2
CATLGPRRLAEDYNEQFF	TGTGCCACCCTAGGACCCCGGCGGCTAGCGGAGGACTACAATGAGCAGTTCTTC	.	.	TRBV21-1	TRBJ2-1
CASSFRVGEQYF	TGTGCCAGCAGTTTTAGGGTCGGCGAGCAGTACTTC	.	.	TRBV12-3/TRBV12-4	TRBJ2-7
CASSYDGGYEQYF	TGTGCCAGCAGTTACGACGGAGGCTACGAGCAGTACTTC	.	once	TRBV6-2/TRBV6-3	TRBJ2-7
CSVRQGGYEQYF	TGCAGCGTTCGTCAGGGAGGCTACGAGCAGTACTTC	.	many	TRBV29-1	TRBJ2-7
CASSYSIGVVGTEAFF	TGTGCCAGCAGTTACTCGATTGGGGTTGTGGGAACTGAAGCTTTCTTT	.	few	TRBV6-5	TRBJ1-1
CASSLAWGRDEYEQYF	TGTGCCAGCAGCTTAGCTTGGGGCAGGGACGAATACGAGCAGTACTTC	.	.	TRBV7-6	TRBJ2-7